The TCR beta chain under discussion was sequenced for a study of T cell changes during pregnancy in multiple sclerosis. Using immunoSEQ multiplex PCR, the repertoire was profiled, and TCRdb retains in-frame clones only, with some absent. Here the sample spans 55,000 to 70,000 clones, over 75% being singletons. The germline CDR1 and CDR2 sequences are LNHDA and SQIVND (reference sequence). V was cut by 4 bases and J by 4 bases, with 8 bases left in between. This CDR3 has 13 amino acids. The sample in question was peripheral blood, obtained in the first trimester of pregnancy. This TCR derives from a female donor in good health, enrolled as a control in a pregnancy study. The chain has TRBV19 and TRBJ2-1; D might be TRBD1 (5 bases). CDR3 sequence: CASSTRQYNEQFF. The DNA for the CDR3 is TGTGCCAGTAGTACCCGACAGTACAATGAGCAGTTCTTC.